The next 15 T cell receptor beta chains were all read from a single sample in a study of T cells expressing NK-cell markers. Each CDR3 protein gets one entry in TCRdb, which reprocessed the 5' RACE reads and gives no DNA. This sample contains a few hundred thousand distinct CDR3 sequences. The material sequenced was blood T cells: a sorted CD56 or NKG2C T cell subset, CD4+ or CD8+ T cells, or bulk PBMC T cells (not recorded which). These receptors were taken from a man between 18 and 69 years old in good health.

The rearrangement uses TRBV24-1 and TRBJ1-5; TCRdb outputs TRBD1, but without DNA this stays unchecked. Germline assignment: CDR1 KGHDR and CDR2 SFDVKD. This CDR3 region has 15 residues. CDR3 amino acids: CATSDMGQGRQPQHF.

The chain couples TRBV7-2 to TRBJ1-5. This CDR3 spans 13 amino acids. Per the germline V gene, CDR1 is SGHTA and CDR2 is FQGNSA. The CDR3 loop reads CASAFGSNQPQHF.

This chain uses TRBV7-9 with TRBJ1-2; TCRdb calls TRBD1, which cannot be checked without DNA. Germline V lookup: CDR1 SEHNR, CDR2 FQNEAQ (reference sequence). The CDR3 loop spans 14 amino acids. CDR3: CHFPLGQGLGGYTF.

V is TRBV20-1 and J is TRBJ2-2; TCRdb reports TRBD2, a call that lacks DNA to check it against. The CDR3 sequence is 18 residues long. Germline loops: CDR1 DFQATT, CDR2 SNEGSKA (reference sequence). CDR3 sequence reads: CSARDRTKGTAVTGELFF.

This chain links TRBV5-6 with TRBJ2-1; the TCRdb call, TRBD1, lacks DNA for checking. The CDR3 length is 21 residues. CDR1 SGHDT and CDR2 YYEEEE come from the germline V gene. This chain's CDR3 is CASSPRLSGTAQFSSYNEQFF.

The rearrangement joins TRBV12-3 or TRBV12-4 to TRBJ2-1; there is no DNA to check the TCRdb D call of TRBD1. There are 15 residues in the CDR3. The CDR3: CASSFRGQVLNEQFF.

This chain links TRBV5-1 with TRBJ2-7. Per the germline V gene, CDR1 is SGHRS and CDR2 is YFSETQ. The CDR3 covers 13 residues. The CDR3 reads CASRLGGSYEQYF.

V and J are TRBV18 and TRBJ2-2; the TCRdb D gene call, TRBD2, has no DNA to confirm it. The CDR3 covers 13 residues. The germline V gene encodes CDR1 KGHSH and CDR2 LQKENI. The CDR3 is CASSPGTLRELFF.

The chain employs TRBV18 and TRBJ2-5; absent DNA, TCRdb's TRBD2 call cannot be checked. CDR1 and CDR2 from the germline V gene are KGHSH and LQKENI. The CDR3 spans 14 residues. The CDR3 here is CASSPSSGTGTQYF. Full variable domain (missing parts from reference TRBV18 and TRBJ2-5): NAGVMQNPRHLVRRRGQEARLRCSPMKGHSHVYWYRQLPEEGLKFMVYLQKENIIDESGMPKERFSAEFPKEGPSILRIQQVVRGDSAAYFCASSPSSGTGTQYFGPGTRLLVL.

The chain joins TRBV7-9 to TRBJ2-5; lacking DNA, the TRBD2 call made by TCRdb goes unchecked. The CDR3 spans 15 residues. CDR1 is SEHNR and CDR2 is FQNEAQ in the germline V gene (reference sequence). CDR3 region: CASSLAVRDQETQYF. Variable domain in full (rest from reference TRBV7-9 and TRBJ2-5): DTGVSQNPRHKITKRGQNVTFRCDPISEHNRLYWYRQTLGQGPEFLTYFQNEAQLEKSRLLSDRFSAERPKGSFSTLEIQRTEQGDSAMYLCASSLAVRDQETQYFGPGTRLLVL.

The rearrangement joins TRBV4-1 to TRBJ2-1; TCRdb gives TRBD1 as the D gene, but with no DNA this cannot be confirmed. Germline values: CDR1 MGHRA, CDR2 YSYEKL. The CDR3 runs 16 residues. The CDR3 here is CASSQVRGDLGNEQFF.

This chain uses TRBV20-1 with TRBJ2-3; TCRdb returns TRBD2, unconfirmable since there is no DNA. Germline CDR1 DFQATT, CDR2 SNEGSKA (reference sequence). The CDR3 covers 14 residues. The CDR3 loop reads CSARGTSVADTQYF.

The V gene is TRBV20-1, the J gene TRBJ2-5; TCRdb's D gene call, TRBD1, goes unchecked for lack of DNA. CDR3 length: 14 amino acids. CDR1 is DFQATT and CDR2 is SNEGSKA in the germline V gene (reference sequence). The CDR3 region is CSAGFGGAVETQYF.

The rearrangement links TRBV3-1 to TRBJ2-3; TCRdb outputs TRBD1, but without DNA this stays unchecked. CDR3 length equals 17 residues. Germline V gives CDR1 LGHDT, CDR2 YNNKEL (reference sequence). CDR3: CASSRLPTTGGLDTQYF.

The chain is built from TRBV29-1 and TRBJ2-5; TCRdb designates TRBD1, a call that cannot be tested without DNA. CDR1 and CDR2 from the germline V gene are SQVTM and ANQGSEA. The CDR3 loop spans 14 amino acids. CDR3 residues: CSVEDGGERETQYF. Together with reference TRBV29-1 and TRBJ2-5, the CDR3 gives the full variable domain: SAVISQKPSRDICQRGTSLTIQCQVDSQVTMMFWYRQQPGQSLTLIATANQGSEATYESGFVIDKFPISRPNLTFSTLTVSNMSPEDSSIYLCSVEDGGERETQYFGPGTRLLVL.